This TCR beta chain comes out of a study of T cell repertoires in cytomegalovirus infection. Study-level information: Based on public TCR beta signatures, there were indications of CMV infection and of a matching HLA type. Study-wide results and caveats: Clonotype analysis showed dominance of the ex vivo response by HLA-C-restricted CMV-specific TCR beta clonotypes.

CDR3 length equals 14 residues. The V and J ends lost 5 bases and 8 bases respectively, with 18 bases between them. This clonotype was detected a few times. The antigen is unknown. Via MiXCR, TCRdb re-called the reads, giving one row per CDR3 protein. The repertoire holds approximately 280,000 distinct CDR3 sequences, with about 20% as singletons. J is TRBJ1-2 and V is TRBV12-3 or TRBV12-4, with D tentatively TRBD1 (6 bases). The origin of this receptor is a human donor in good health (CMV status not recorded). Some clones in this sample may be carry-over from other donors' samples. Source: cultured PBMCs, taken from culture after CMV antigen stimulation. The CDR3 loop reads CASSPGGRGEGYTF. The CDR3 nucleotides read TGTGCCAGCAGTCCCGGGGGCAGGGGAGAGGGCTACACCTTC.